The 30 T cell receptor beta chains in this list originate from one sample, sequenced in a study of neurological immune-mediated disorders (dated by TCRdb to the late 2010s). The method behind the library was 5' RACE. These reads were obtained on an Illumina HiSeq 2500. The public reads were reanalyzed by TCRdb: fastp trimming at Q25, MiXCR alignment, in-frame beta chains only. Rows matching on CDR3 protein sequence are summarized as one entry with the most common DNA and genes. The table for this sample lists roughly 60,000 distinct CDR3 sequences; under 4.5% of them were counted only once. Under 4% of the sample lies in the top ten. Material: PBMCs. Receptors were obtained from a woman aged 25 to 39 with multiple sclerosis.

This clonotype appeared many times. The chain recombines TRBV10-3 with TRBJ2-7, with a tentative D call TRBD1 (6 bases). The germline V gene encodes CDR1 ENHRY and CDR2 SYGVKD. The CDR3 runs 12 residues. V gave up 3 bases and J gave up 7 bases, with 10 bases separating them. CDR3 in DNA: TGTGCCATCAGTGATGGGGGCCTGGAGCAGTACTTC. The encoded protein is CAISDGGLEQYF.

The V and J genes are TRBV12-3 or TRBV12-4 and TRBJ1-6, with D perhaps TRBD1 (5 bases). Trimming left V 3 bases short and J 4 bases short, with 10 bases between. This CDR3 contains 15 residues. DNA for the CDR3: TGTGCCAGCAGTTTGATGGGGGGGTATAATTCACCCCTCCACTTT. It codes for CASSLMGGYNSPLHF.

This clonotype was seen more than once but under ten times. Since a much larger clone is just one base distant, this may be a read error. The chain carries TRBV11-1 and TRBJ2-7, with D uncertain. The CDR3 is 12 amino acids. The ends were cut back, 1 base at V and 7 bases at J, with 8 bases in the middle. Germline lookup yields CDR1 SGHAT and CDR2 FQDESV (reference sequence). This CDR3 is CASSLGVREQYF. The CDR3 bases are TGTGCCAGCAGCTTAGGGGTCAGAGAGCAGTACTTC.

Ten or more counts support this clonotype. The J gene is TRBJ1-4, the V gene TRBV12-3 or TRBV12-4; 8 nucleotides align to TRBD1. V gave up 6 bases and J gave up 2 bases; unmatched junction bases: 5. The CDR3 is 15 residues long. CDR3 residues: CASRLRQGTNEKLFF. The CDR3 coding sequence is TGTGCCAGCAGACTTCGACAGGGGACTAATGAAAAACTGTTTTTT.

For this clonotype: A read error may explain this, as a much larger clone is one base away. V and J are TRBV10-3 and TRBJ2-3; the D is unclear. V lost 0 bases and J 2 bases, leaving 6 bases between the germline ends. This CDR3 is 14 amino acids long. The V gene's germline CDR1 is ENHRY and CDR2 SYGVKD. The CDR3 DNA is TGTGCCATCAGTGAGTCCCTGACCACAGATACGCAGTATTTT. Amino acid sequence: CAISESLTTDTQYF.

This clonotype was seen many times. The chain recombines TRBV30 with TRBJ2-7, with D maybe TRBD2 (7 bases). The CDR3 has 14 amino acids. Trimming left V 3 bases short and J 3 bases short, with 15 bases between. Germline CDR1 and CDR2: GTSNPN and SVGIG (reference sequence). The CDR3 region has the DNA TGTGCCTGGAGGAGGGGGGGTGAGGGCTACGAGCAGTACTTC. It specifies CAWRRGGEGYEQYF. The full variable domain, completed using reference TRBV30 and TRBJ2-7, is SQTIHQWPATLVQPVGSPLSLECTVEGTSNPNLYWYRQAAGRGLQLLFYSVGIGQISSEVPQNLSASRPQDRQFILSSKKLLLSDSGFYLCAWRRGGEGYEQYFGPGTRLTVT.

This clonotype was seen ten or more times. The gene calls are TRBV28 and TRBJ1-6; 9 bases fit TRBD1. J was trimmed by 11 bases and V by 2 bases; bases with no gene match: 4. Looked up from germline, CDR1 is MDHEN and CDR2 is SYDVKM. The CDR3 loop spans 14 amino acids. The DNA of the CDR3 is TGTGCCAGCAGTTTAAACAGGGGGCGAGCACCCCTCCACTTT. It yields the protein CASSLNRGRAPLHF.

A few counts support this clonotype. This chain links TRBV7-9 with TRBJ2-3; D gene ambiguous. The germline CDR1 and CDR2 sequences are SEHNR and FQNEAQ (reference sequence). V lost 7 bases to trimming and J lost 2 bases, with 16 bases between them. This CDR3 is built from 15 residues. The DNA of the CDR3 is TGTGCCAGCAACCCTCGGGCAGGCTCCACAGATACGCAGTATTTT. Translated: CASNPRAGSTDTQYF.

This clonotype was seen many times. The gene calls are TRBV20-1 and TRBJ2-7, with TRBD1 matching 7 bases. V shed 3 bases, J shed 2 bases, and the junction held 13 bases outside the gene matches. This CDR3 spans 16 amino acids. Germline lookup yields CDR1 DFQATT and CDR2 SNEGSKA (reference sequence). The CDR3 here is CSASDSSLGQAYEQYF. The CDR3 DNA follows: TGCAGTGCTAGCGATAGTTCCCTCGGACAGGCCTACGAGCAGTACTTC.

This clonotype was detected a few times. The chain carries TRBV3-1 and TRBJ1-1; D not certain. V lost 4 bases to trimming and J lost 10 bases, with 13 bases between them. CDR3 length: 12 amino acids. Germline V gives CDR1 LGHDT, CDR2 YNNKEL (reference sequence). CDR3 loop: CASSLRMGLAFF. The CDR3 DNA follows: TGTGCCAGCAGCCTTCGGATGGGGTTAGCTTTCTTT.

This clonotype was recorded at least ten times. The gene calls are TRBV7-2 and TRBJ2-3, with D possibly being TRBD2 (6 bases). V was clipped by 7 bases and J by 1 base, with 12 bases between them. CDR1 SGHTA and CDR2 FQGNSA come from the germline V gene. CDR3 length: 14 residues. In DNA form, the CDR3 reads TGTGCCAGCAAGGAGGGTGGAGGCACAGATACGCAGTATTTT. The encoded protein is CASKEGGGTDTQYF.

Ten or more counts support this clonotype. The V call is TRBV27, the J call TRBJ2-3, with 9 bases aligning to TRBD2. The CDR3 is 16 residues long. V was pared by 0 bases and J by 3 bases, with 4 bases of the junction left unmatched. Germline V gives CDR1 MNHEY, CDR2 SMNVEV (reference sequence). CDR3 DNA sequence: TGTGCCAGCAGTTTATCACCAGCGGGGGGAACAGATACGCAGTATTTT. Protein: CASSLSPAGGTDTQYF.

Comments on this clonotype: The conserved phenylalanine or tryptophan normally closing the CDR3 is absent here, so this likely arose from a read error. V usage is TRBV9 and J usage is TRBJ1-2; no definite D call. The CDR3 is 12 amino acids. The V end was cut by 3 bases, the J end by 6 bases, with 9 bases between. The germline V gene encodes CDR1 SGDLS and CDR2 YYNGEE. CDR3 region: CASSAHFNGYTN. The DNA for the CDR3 is TGTGCCAGCAGCGCTCATTTTAATGGCTACACCAAC.

This clonotype appeared once. A much larger clone lies one base from this, so it may be a read error. This CDR3 is CSALPRQGDEKLFF. CDR3 nucleotides: TGCAGTGCCCTACCGCGACAGGGTGATGAAAAACTGTTTTTT. The chain links TRBV20-1 to TRBJ1-4, with 7 positions matching TRBD1. Trimming at V came to 6 bases and at J to 6 bases, leaving 10 bases not matched to a gene. The germline CDR1 and CDR2 sequences are DFQATT and SNEGSKA (reference sequence). The CDR3 totals 14 residues.

This clonotype has a count of ten or more. The rearrangement uses TRBV5-1 and TRBJ1-3, with TRBD1 as a possible D gene (5 bases). Trimming removed 4 bases from V and 3 bases from J, with 14 bases in between. CDR3 length: 15 residues. CDR1 and CDR2 from the germline V gene are SGHRS and YFSETQ. The DNA for the CDR3 is TGCGCCAGCAGCCTGCCAGCGACAGATGGAAACACCATATATTTT. Its translation is CASSLPATDGNTIYF.

This clonotype was seen many times. The chain is built from TRBV5-4 and TRBJ2-1, with TRBD2 matching over 10 bases. V trimming: 2 bases; J trimming: 3 bases; junction bases outside the gene matches: 5. The CDR3 runs to 16 residues. Germline V CDR1 and CDR2: SGHNT, YYREEE (reference sequence). The CDR3 region is CASSFPPSGGYNEQFF. In DNA, the CDR3 is TGTGCCAGCAGCTTCCCTCCTAGCGGGGGCTACAATGAGCAGTTCTTC.

This clonotype was seen at least ten times. The J gene is TRBJ1-3, the V gene TRBV11-2; D gene uncertain. Germline assignment: CDR1 SGHAT and CDR2 FQNNGV. Between the trimmed V and J ends, which lost 1 base and 3 bases, there was a span of 10 bases. The CDR3 consists of 15 residues. The CDR3 bases are TGTGCCAGCAGCTTAGCCCCGGCGGGTGGAAACACCATATATTTT. Translation: CASSLAPAGGNTIYF.

This clonotype was detected ten times or more. This chain links TRBV20-1 with TRBJ1-2; D possibly corresponds to TRBD1 (5 bases). The CDR3 spans 12 residues. V was trimmed by 2 bases and J by 4 bases, leaving 8 bases between them. Per germline, CDR1 DFQATT and CDR2 SNEGSKA (reference sequence). Here the CDR3 DNA reads TGCAGTGCTAGACTCAGGGCCTATGGCTACACCTTC. Protein: CSARLRAYGYTF.

The chain has TRBV18 and TRBJ1-1; D possibly corresponds to TRBD1 (5 bases). From germline, CDR1 is KGHSH and CDR2 LQKENI. The CDR3 loop spans 18 amino acids. Trimming stripped 2 bases from V and 5 bases from J, with 24 bases between. The CDR3 sequence: CASSPFTVTGGGWTEAFF. For the CDR3, the DNA is TGTGCCAGCTCACCATTTACCGTCACCGGGGGGGGTTGGACTGAAGCTTTCTTT.

This clonotype came up many times. This chain joins TRBV29-1 and TRBJ2-3; 10 bases align to TRBD2. The CDR3 sequence is 14 residues long. V shed 5 bases, J shed 5 bases, and the junction held 7 bases outside the gene matches. The V gene's germline CDR1 is SQVTM and CDR2 ANQGSEA. Here the CDR3 DNA reads TGCAGCGTTCCCCTAGCGGGAGTGGGAGATACGCAGTATTTT. It translates to CSVPLAGVGDTQYF.

This clonotype was seen ten or more times. The chain's CDR3 is CASSQDNRGAEAFF. The CDR3 bases are TGTGCCAGCAGCCAAGATAACAGGGGCGCTGAAGCTTTCTTT. The chain joins TRBV3-1 to TRBJ1-1, with 7 bases that match TRBD1. The CDR3 totals 14 residues. The germline V gene encodes CDR1 LGHDT and CDR2 YNNKEL (reference sequence). The V segment lost 0 bases and the J segment 6 bases; nucleotides outside the gene matches: 4.

Turning to this clonotype: A single base separates this from a much larger clone, so it may be a read error. This sequence joins TRBV28 and TRBJ1-5; D is unclear. Per germline, CDR1 MDHEN and CDR2 SYDVKM. This CDR3 has 13 residues. The CDR3 sequence is CASSFSVAQPQNF. CDR3 nucleotide sequence: TGTGCCAGCAGTTTTTCGGTGGCTCAGCCCCAGAATTTT.

Many counts were recorded for this clonotype. The genes are TRBV7-2 and TRBJ2-1; TRBD1 or TRBD2 may be the D gene (6 bases each). V was cut by 5 bases and J by 8 bases, with 19 bases left in between. Germline loops: CDR1 SGHTA, CDR2 FQGNSA. CDR3 length equals 15 residues. CDR3 in amino acids: CASSPGASVVYEQFF. Written as DNA, the CDR3 is TGTGCCAGCAGCCCGGGGGCTAGCGTCGTCTATGAGCAGTTCTTC.

There are many counts of this clonotype. The gene calls are TRBV5-1 and TRBJ2-1, with D possibly being TRBD2 (6 bases). Germline CDR1 is SGHRS and CDR2 is YFSETQ. The CDR3 covers 15 residues. V lost 6 bases, J lost 0 bases, and 13 bases lay in between. The CDR3 coding sequence is TGCGCCAGCATTCCGGAGGGAGGCTCCTACAATGAGCAGTTCTTC. It specifies CASIPEGGSYNEQFF.

This clonotype was detected many times. J is TRBJ1-5 and V is TRBV5-1, with D perhaps matching TRBD1 (5 bases). This CDR3 is 14 amino acids long. Germline CDR1 is SGHRS and CDR2 is YFSETQ. The germline V and J ends were trimmed by 4 bases and 0 bases, with 8 bases remaining between them. In DNA, the CDR3 is TGCGCCAGCAGCACGGGGGATAGCAATCAGCCCCAGCATTTT. Encoded protein: CASSTGDSNQPQHF.

The chain recombines TRBV20-1 with TRBJ2-7; unclear D gene. Germline CDR1 DFQATT, CDR2 SNEGSKA (reference sequence). There are 10 residues in the CDR3. The CDR3 spells CRLSQNEQYF. The CDR3 DNA reads as TGCAGATTGAGCCAGAACGAGCAGTACTTC.

The sample holds many counts of this clonotype. J is TRBJ2-1 and V is TRBV28; D may correspond to TRBD1 or TRBD2 (5 bases each). The CDR3 covers 11 residues. Trimming removed 8 bases at V and 5 bases at J, with 7 bases between. CDR1 is MDHEN, CDR2 SYDVKM, per germline. The CDR3: CASGTHNEQFF. CDR3 nucleotide sequence: TGTGCCAGCGGGACCCACAATGAGCAGTTCTTC.

This clonotype was recorded at least ten times. This chain links TRBV7-9 with TRBJ1-6, with D perhaps TRBD1 (6 bases). This CDR3 comprises 14 residues. Per the germline V gene, CDR1 is SEHNR and CDR2 is FQNEAQ (reference sequence). Deletions cut 6 bases from V and 6 bases from J, with 12 bases between. The CDR3 DNA follows: TGTGCCAGCAGGGGTGTAGGGGGTAATTCACCCCTCCACTTT. Its translation is CASRGVGGNSPLHF.

This clonotype has a count of ten or more. This rearrangement joins TRBV20-1 to TRBJ2-4; 8 nucleotides line up with TRBD1. CDR3 length equals 14 residues. CDR1 DFQATT and CDR2 SNEGSKA come from the germline V gene (reference sequence). V dropped 5 bases and J dropped 5; count of bases not matched to a gene: 8. The CDR3 loop reads CSAGHQDRENIQYF. The CDR3 DNA sequence: TGCAGTGCTGGCCACCAGGACAGGGAAAACATTCAGTACTTC.

This clonotype was detected many times. The chain joins TRBV7-2 to TRBJ1-3; a weak D match, TRBD1 (5 bases). The V gene's germline CDR1 is SGHTA and CDR2 FQGNSA. The CDR3 is 15 residues long. V dropped 2 bases and J dropped 0 bases, with 8 bases sitting between them. CDR3 bases: TGTGCCAGCAGCTTACGGGGGAGCTCTGGAAACACCATATATTTT. Residues: CASSLRGSSGNTIYF.